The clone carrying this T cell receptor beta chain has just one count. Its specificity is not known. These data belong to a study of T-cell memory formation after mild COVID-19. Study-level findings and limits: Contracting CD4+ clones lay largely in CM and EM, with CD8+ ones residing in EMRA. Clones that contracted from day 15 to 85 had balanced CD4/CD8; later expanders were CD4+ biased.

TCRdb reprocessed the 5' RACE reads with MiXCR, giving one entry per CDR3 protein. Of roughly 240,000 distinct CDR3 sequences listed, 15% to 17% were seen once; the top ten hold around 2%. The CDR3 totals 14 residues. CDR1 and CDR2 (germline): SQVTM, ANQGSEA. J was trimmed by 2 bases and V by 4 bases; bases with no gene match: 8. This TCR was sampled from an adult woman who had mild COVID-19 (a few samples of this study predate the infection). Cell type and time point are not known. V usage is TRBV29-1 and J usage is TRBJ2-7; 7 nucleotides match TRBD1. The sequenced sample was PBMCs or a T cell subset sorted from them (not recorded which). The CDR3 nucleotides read TGCAGCGTTGGCAGCCGGCAGGGGGCCTACGAGCAGTACTTC. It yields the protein CSVGSRQGAYEQYF.